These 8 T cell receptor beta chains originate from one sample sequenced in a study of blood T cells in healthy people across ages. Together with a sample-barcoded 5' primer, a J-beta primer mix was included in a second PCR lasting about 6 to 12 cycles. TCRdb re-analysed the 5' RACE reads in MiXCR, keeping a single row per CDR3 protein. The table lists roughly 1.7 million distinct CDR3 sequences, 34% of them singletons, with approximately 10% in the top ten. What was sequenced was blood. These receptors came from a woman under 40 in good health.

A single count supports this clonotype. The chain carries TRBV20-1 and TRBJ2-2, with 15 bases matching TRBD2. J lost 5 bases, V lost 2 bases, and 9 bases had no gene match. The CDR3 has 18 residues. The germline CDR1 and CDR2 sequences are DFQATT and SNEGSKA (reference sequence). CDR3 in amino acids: CSARNRTSGRAGTGELFF. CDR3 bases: TGCAGTGCTAGAAACAGGACTAGCGGGAGGGCCGGTACCGGGGAGCTGTTTTTT.

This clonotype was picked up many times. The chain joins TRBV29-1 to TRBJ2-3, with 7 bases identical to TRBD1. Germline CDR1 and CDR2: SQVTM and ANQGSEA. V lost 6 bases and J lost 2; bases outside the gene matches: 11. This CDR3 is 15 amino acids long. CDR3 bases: TGCAGCGTCGCAAGACAGGGCCAGATCACAGATACGCAGTATTTT. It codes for CSVARQGQITDTQYF.

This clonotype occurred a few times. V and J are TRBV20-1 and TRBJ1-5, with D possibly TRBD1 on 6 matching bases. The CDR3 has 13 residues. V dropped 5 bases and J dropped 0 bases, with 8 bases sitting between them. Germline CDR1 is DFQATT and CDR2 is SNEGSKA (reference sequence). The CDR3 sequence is CSAWDNSNQPQHF. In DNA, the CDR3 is TGCAGTGCTTGGGACAATAGCAATCAGCCCCAGCATTTT.

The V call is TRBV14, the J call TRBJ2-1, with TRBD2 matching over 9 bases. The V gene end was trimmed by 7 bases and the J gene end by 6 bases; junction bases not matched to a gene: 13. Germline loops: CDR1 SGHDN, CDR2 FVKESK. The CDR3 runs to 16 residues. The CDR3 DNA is TGTGCCAGCAACCCTAGCGGGATGCCCTGGGGCAATGAGCAGTTCTTC. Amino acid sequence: CASNPSGMPWGNEQFF. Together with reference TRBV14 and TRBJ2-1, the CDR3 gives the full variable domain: EAGVTQFPSHSVIEKGQTVTLRCDPISGHDNLYWYRRVMGKEIKFLLHFVKESKQDESGMPNNRFLAERTGGTYSTLKVQPAELEDSGVYFCASNPSGMPWGNEQFFGPGTRLTVL.

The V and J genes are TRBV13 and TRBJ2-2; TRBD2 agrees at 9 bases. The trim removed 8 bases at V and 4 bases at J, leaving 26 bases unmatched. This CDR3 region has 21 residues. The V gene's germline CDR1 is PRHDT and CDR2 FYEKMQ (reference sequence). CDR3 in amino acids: CASPRGPSGGNVEKSTGELFF. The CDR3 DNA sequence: TGTGCCAGCCCCCGTGGGCCAAGCGGGGGGAACGTTGAGAAGAGCACCGGGGAGCTGTTTTTT.

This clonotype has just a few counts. The CDR3 DNA reads TGTGCCAGCAGCCTGCGACTATCTACTCGAGAGCAGTACTTC. Translating it yields CASSLRLSTREQYF. The rearrangement joins TRBV3-1 to TRBJ2-7; TRBD2 is a possible D gene (5 bases). V lost 4 bases and J lost 7, with 17 bases in between. CDR3 size: 14 residues. CDR1 and CDR2 from the germline V gene are LGHDT and YNNKEL (reference sequence).

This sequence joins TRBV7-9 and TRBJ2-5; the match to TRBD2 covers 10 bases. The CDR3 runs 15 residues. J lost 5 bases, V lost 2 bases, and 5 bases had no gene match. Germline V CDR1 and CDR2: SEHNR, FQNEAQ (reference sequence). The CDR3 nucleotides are TGTGCCAGCAGCTTACTAGCGGGGGTCTCGGAGACCCAGTACTTC. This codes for CASSLLAGVSETQYF.

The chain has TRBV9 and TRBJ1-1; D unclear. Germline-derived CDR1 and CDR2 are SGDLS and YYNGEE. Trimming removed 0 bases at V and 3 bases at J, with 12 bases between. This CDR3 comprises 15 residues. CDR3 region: CASSVGGGWHTEAFF. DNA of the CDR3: TGTGCCAGCAGCGTAGGGGGAGGGTGGCACACTGAAGCTTTCTTT.